The clone carrying this T cell receptor (beta chain) was counted only a few times. Trimming stripped 2 bases from V and 4 bases from J, with 13 bases between. This CDR3 contains 15 residues. Per the germline V gene, CDR1 is SGHDT and CDR2 is YYEEEE. This record belongs to a study of blood T cell repertoires in COVID-19. Study context: From T cells, B-cell-depleted T cells, or PBMCs came the material, which was cDNA or gDNA.

The protocol was immunoSEQ multiplex PCR, while the TCRdb copy is restricted to in-frame clones and leaves out a portion. The sample consists of some 130,000 clones, approximately 81% of them appearing once. Sequencing was done on a sample of peripheral blood. This clonotype originated in a man in his 60s with acute or convalescent COVID-19. This chain links TRBV5-6 with TRBJ1-3; D gene unclear. The CDR3 region is CASSLIFEPGNTIYF. CDR3 nucleotides: TGTGCCAGCAGCTTAATCTTTGAGCCCGGAAACACCATATATTTT.